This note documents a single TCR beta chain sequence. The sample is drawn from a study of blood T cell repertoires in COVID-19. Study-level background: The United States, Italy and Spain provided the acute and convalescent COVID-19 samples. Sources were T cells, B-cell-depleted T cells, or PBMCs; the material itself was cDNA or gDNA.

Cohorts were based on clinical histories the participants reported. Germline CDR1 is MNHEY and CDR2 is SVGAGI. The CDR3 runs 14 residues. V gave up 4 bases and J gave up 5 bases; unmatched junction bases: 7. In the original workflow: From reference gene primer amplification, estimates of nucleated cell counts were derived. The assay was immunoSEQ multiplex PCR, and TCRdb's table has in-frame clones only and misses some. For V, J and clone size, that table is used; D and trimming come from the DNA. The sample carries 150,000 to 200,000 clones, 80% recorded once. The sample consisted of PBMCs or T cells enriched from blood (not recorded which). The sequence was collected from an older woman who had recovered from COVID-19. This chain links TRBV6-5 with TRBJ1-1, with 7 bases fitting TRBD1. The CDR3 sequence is CASSSPRGKTEAFF. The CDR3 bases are TGTGCCAGCAGTTCACCCAGGGGGAAGACTGAAGCTTTCTTT.